This is a list of T cell receptor beta chains from one sample in a study of molecular identifiers for immune sequencing clone quantification. TCRdb itself ran the PCR reads through MiXCR, one entry per CDR3 protein. The top ten clones hold roughly 0.85% of a sample with about 640,000 distinct CDR3 sequences, 15% to 20% of them seen once. The specimen was naive CD8+ T cells from blood, with Jurkat cell RNA spiked in. Receptors were obtained from a human donor in good health. Some libraries in this study had Jurkat cell RNA spiked in. Both conserved end residues are part of each CDR3. D genes are given only for firm matches. Only some rows state a clone size, as once, few, many or a class for expanded clones.

J: TRBJ2-3; V: TRBV20-1; size: many; D: .; DNA: TGCAGTGCTAGAGAGAGCGGAATACTCCAGTATTTT; CDR3: CSARESGILQYF
J: TRBJ2-1; V: TRBV3-1; size: many; D: TRBD2; DNA: TGTGCCAGCAGCCAAGATCTCGGTATTAGCGGGACGGTTGAGCAGTTCTTC; CDR3: CASSQDLGISGTVEQFF
J: TRBJ2-1; V: TRBV20-1; size: .; D: .; DNA: TGCAGTGCGGTACAGTTAGTAAGCTCCTACAATGAGCAGTCCTTC; CDR3: CSAVQLVSSYNEQSF
J: TRBJ2-2; V: TRBV28; size: many; D: TRBD1; DNA: TGTGCCAGCAGTCCCCAGGGACAGGCCACCGGGGAGCTGTTTTTT; CDR3: CASSPQGQATGELFF
J: TRBJ2-7; V: TRBV5-3; size: once; D: .; DNA: TGTGCCAGCAGCTCGGGACGGGGGGCCGCCTACGGGCAGTACTTC; CDR3: CASSSGRGAAYGQYF
J: TRBJ2-1; V: TRBV7-2; size: many; D: TRBD2; DNA: TGTGCCAGCAGCTTTCCTAGCGGGGGAACACACTCCTACAATGAGCAGTTCTTC; CDR3: CASSFPSGGTHSYNEQFF
J: TRBJ1-5; V: TRBV13; size: many; D: .; DNA: TGTGCCAGCAGCTTAGGGGAGGGCAATAGCAATCAGCCCCAGCATTTT; CDR3: CASSLGEGNSNQPQHF
J: TRBJ2-6; V: TRBV7-9; size: many; D: .; DNA: TGTGCCAGCCGGGGCGACTCTGAGGCCAACGTCCTGACTTTC; CDR3: CASRGDSEANVLTF
J: TRBJ2-2; V: TRBV3-1; size: few; D: TRBD2; DNA: TGTGCCAGCAGCCCCCTTAGCGGGAGGGTTACCACCGGGGAGCTGTTTTTT; CDR3: CASSPLSGRVTTGELFF
J: TRBJ2-1; V: TRBV5-6; size: .; D: TRBD2; DNA: TGTGCCAGCAGCGAAAAGACTAGCGGGGTATATTACGATGAGCAGTTCTTC; CDR3: CASSEKTSGVYYDEQFF
J: TRBJ2-3; V: TRBV28; size: many; D: TRBD1; DNA: TGTGCCAGCAGTTGGGACAGGGGGACCCCAGATACGCAGTATTTT; CDR3: CASSWDRGTPDTQYF
J: TRBJ2-2; V: TRBV2; size: many; D: .; DNA: TGTGCCAGCAGTCCAGGGCTGAGGAACACCGGGGAGCTGTTTTTT; CDR3: CASSPGLRNTGELFF
J: TRBJ1-2; V: TRBV5-1; size: many; D: .; DNA: TGCGCCAGCAGCGGAGGAGACAGCCTATATGGCTACACCTTC; CDR3: CASSGGDSLYGYTF
J: TRBJ2-5; V: TRBV3-1; size: many; D: .; DNA: TGTGCCAGCAGCCAACTCCATAAAGAGACCCAGTACTTC; CDR3: CASSQLHKETQYF
J: TRBJ2-7; V: TRBV7-6; size: .; D: .; DNA: TGTGCCAGCAGCGCTTCTAGTCCCGAGCAGTACTTC; CDR3: CASSASSPEQYF
J: TRBJ2-5; V: TRBV7-9; size: many; D: TRBD2; DNA: TGTGCCAGCAGCTTACTAGCGGGATATCAGACCCAGTACTTC; CDR3: CASSLLAGYQTQYF
J: TRBJ2-1; V: TRBV27; size: few; D: TRBD2; DNA: TGTGCCAGCAGTCTGGGACTAGCCATTGATGAGCAGTTCTTC; CDR3: CASSLGLAIDEQFF
J: TRBJ2-5; V: TRBV7-9; size: .; D: .; DNA: TGTGCCAGCAGCTTATATTCGGGGACCCAAGAGACCCAGTACTTC; CDR3: CASSLYSGTQETQYF
J: TRBJ2-3; V: TRBV4-3; size: many; D: TRBD2; DNA: TGCGCCAGCAGCCAACTAGCGGGTTTCGGCACAGATACGCAGTATTTT; CDR3: CASSQLAGFGTDTQYF
J: TRBJ2-7; V: TRBV13; size: .; D: .; DNA: TGTGCCAGCAGTCCCAGGGGCTTGGGCTACGAGCAGTACTTC; CDR3: CASSPRGLGYEQYF